The 24 T cell receptor beta chains below were found in one sample sequenced in a study of yellow fever vaccine responses in identical twins. TCRdb reprocessed the RT-PCR reads via MiXCR and lists one record per CDR3 protein. The repertoire holds some 3,300 distinct CDR3 sequences, with around 87% as singletons. The sample was T cells from blood (PBMCs), unsorted or a sorted subset (not recorded which), taken before or after yellow fever vaccination (not recorded which). The receptors were gathered from a woman younger than 35 who received the yellow fever vaccine.

The chain links TRBV5-4 to TRBJ2-7; 12 nucleotides align to TRBD2. Germline V lookup: CDR1 SGHNT, CDR2 YYREEE (reference sequence). The CDR3 is 16 amino acids. V lost 0 bases to trimming and J lost 3 bases; unmatched junction nucleotides: 4. The CDR3 loop is CASSLAATSGSYEQYF. The CDR3 bases are TGTGCCAGCAGCTTGGCCGCGACTAGCGGGAGCTACGAGCAGTACTTC.

This clonotype showed up just once. The V and J genes are TRBV5-1 and TRBJ1-1; 9 bases match TRBD1. CDR1 and CDR2 (germline): SGHRS, YFSETQ. Unmatched junction bases numbered 8, after V lost 5 bases and J lost 12 bases. The CDR3 is made up of 12 amino acids. The CDR3 coding sequence is TGCGCCAGCAGACGGACAGGGGAGAAAACTTTCTTT. Its translation: CASRRTGEKTFF.

This clonotype showed up just once. The chain joins TRBV6-4 to TRBJ2-7; a possible D gene is TRBD2 (6 bases). Germline CDR1 and CDR2: MRHNA and SNTAGT. The V end was cut by 7 bases, the J end by 0 bases, with 16 bases between. The length of the CDR3 is 15 residues. The CDR3 sequence: CASKDYSGISYEQYF. The CDR3 nucleotides are TGTGCCAGCAAAGACTATAGCGGAATCTCCTACGAGCAGTACTTC.

V gene TRBV6-2 or TRBV6-3 combines with J gene TRBJ2-7; possibly TRBD1 for D (6 bases). Trimming stripped 6 bases from V and 3 bases from J, with 21 bases between. The CDR3 is 16 residues long. Germline-derived CDR1 and CDR2 are MNHEY and SVGEGT. In nucleotides, the CDR3 is TGTGCCAGCAGATATACCTCTAGACGGGACAACTACGAGCAGTACTTC. The encoded protein is CASRYTSRRDNYEQYF.

V is TRBV7-6 and J is TRBJ2-7, with D tentatively TRBD1 or TRBD2 (5 bases each). The CDR3 loop spans 14 amino acids. The germline V and J ends were trimmed by 5 bases and 4 bases, with 15 bases remaining between them. Germline CDR1 and CDR2: SGHVS and FNYEAQ. The CDR3 region is CASSTGLKSYEQYF. The DNA of the CDR3 is TGTGCCAGCAGCACAGGACTGAAGAGTTACGAGCAGTACTTC.

The chain carries TRBV11-2 and TRBJ2-3, with 13 positions matching TRBD2. Germline CDR1 SGHAT, CDR2 FQNNGV. The CDR3 has 18 residues. V was pared by 1 base and J by 4 bases, with 8 bases of the junction left unmatched. CDR3 DNA sequence: TGTGCCAGCAGCTTAGGCGCCGGGACTAGCGGGGCGCCAGATACGCAGTATTTT. Its translation is CASSLGAGTSGAPDTQYF.

The chain combines TRBV20-1 with TRBJ2-1; 10 nucleotides align to TRBD1. J was trimmed by 6 bases and V by 4 bases; bases with no gene match: 9. The CDR3 contains 15 residues. Germline CDR1 DFQATT, CDR2 SNEGSKA (reference sequence). The DNA of the CDR3 is TGCAGTGCTACTTTCCGGGACAGGGGACCCAATGAGCAGTTCTTC. Protein: CSATFRDRGPNEQFF.

This clonotype was seen once. The V gene is TRBV24-1, the J gene TRBJ1-2; TRBD1 is a possible D gene (6 bases). The length of the CDR3 is 17 residues. Trimming took off 6 bases at V and 5 bases at J, with 24 bases between the two ends. Germline V gene sequence: CDR1 KGHDR, CDR2 SFDVKD. The CDR3 coding sequence is TGTGCCACCAGTTCACCTGAGGCAGGGGCCACCACGTATGGCTACACCTTC. It translates to CATSSPEAGATTYGYTF.

Here the CDR3 DNA reads TGTGCCAGCAGTTGGGACATCTCCTATGGCTACACCTTC. Translation: CASSWDISYGYTF. The chain recombines TRBV12-3 or TRBV12-4 with TRBJ1-2; a weak D match, TRBD1 (6 bases). Deletions cut 4 bases from V and 4 bases from J, with 10 bases between. The CDR3 loop spans 13 amino acids.

The chain uses TRBV4-3 and TRBJ2-1, with no clear D. The V and J ends lost 5 bases and 10 bases respectively, with 12 bases between them. Germline CDR1 is LGHNA and CDR2 is YSLEER. The CDR3 has 12 amino acids. The CDR3: CASSSGPREQFF. In DNA form, the CDR3 reads TGCGCCAGCAGCTCTGGACCCAGAGAGCAGTTCTTC.

The chain uses TRBV11-3 and TRBJ2-1; D possibly corresponds to TRBD1 (5 bases). This CDR3 has 17 residues. Germline lookup yields CDR1 SGHNT and CDR2 YENEEA. V was cut by 5 bases and J by 0 bases, with 17 bases left in between. The chain's CDR3 is CASSPRRGDRSYNEQFF. Here the CDR3 DNA reads TGTGCCAGCAGCCCTAGAAGGGGTGATCGCTCCTACAATGAGCAGTTCTTC.

This chain uses TRBV25-1 with TRBJ2-7; D call uncertain. V lost 5 bases and J 3 bases, leaving 8 bases between the germline ends. CDR1 and CDR2 from the germline V gene are MGHDK and SYGVNS. The CDR3 has 12 residues. The CDR3: CASSRLGYEQYF. The CDR3 DNA sequence: TGTGCCAGCAGTCGCTTAGGCTACGAGCAGTACTTC.

The chain combines TRBV11-2 with TRBJ2-5; D gene unclear. V shed 5 bases and J shed 5 bases, with 6 bases lying between them. The length of the CDR3 is 11 residues. Germline-derived CDR1 and CDR2 are SGHAT and FQNNGV. The CDR3 DNA is TGTGCCAGCAGCACCATGGAGACCCAGTACTTC. Its protein product is CASSTMETQYF.

This chain uses TRBV9 with TRBJ2-3; D is possibly TRBD1 or TRBD2 (5 bases each). V was trimmed by 0 bases and J by 0 bases, leaving 11 bases between them. Germline V gene lookup returns CDR1 SGDLS and CDR2 YYNGEE. The CDR3 runs 16 residues. This CDR3 reads CASSVVPGTSTDTQYF. The CDR3 DNA sequence: TGTGCCAGCAGCGTAGTCCCAGGGACCAGCACAGATACGCAGTATTTT.

The chain combines TRBV20-1 with TRBJ2-1; no definite D call. CDR1 is DFQATT and CDR2 is SNEGSKA in the germline V gene (reference sequence). There are 12 residues in the CDR3. V shed 2 bases and J shed 9 bases, with 11 bases lying between them. The CDR3 region has the DNA TGCAGTGCTAGACCCTTCGGCGTTGAGCAGTTCTTC. Protein product: CSARPFGVEQFF.

CDR3 residues: CASSLMGAKGLQFF. As DNA, the CDR3 is TGTGCCAGCAGCTTAATGGGGGCCAAAGGACTCCAGTTCTTC. The genes are TRBV7-3 and TRBJ2-1; weak D call: TRBD1 (6 bases). Looked up from germline, CDR1 is SGHTA and CDR2 is FQGTGA. The CDR3 runs 14 residues. Trimming pared 1 base from V and 13 bases from J, leaving 17 bases between.

The gene calls are TRBV10-3 and TRBJ1-2; TRBD1 matches 8 bases. J gave up 4 bases and V 6 bases, and 7 bases lay outside the gene matches. This CDR3 spans 14 amino acids. Germline CDR1 ENHRY, CDR2 SYGVKD. The CDR3: CAISPGGEGYGYTF. The CDR3 DNA reads as TGTGCCATCAGCCCAGGGGGCGAGGGCTATGGCTACACCTTC.

The rearrangement uses TRBV4-3 and TRBJ2-1, with 8 positions matching TRBD2. Trimming cost V 4 bases and J 4 bases; bases outside gene matches: 6. CDR1 LGHNA and CDR2 YSLEER come from the germline V gene. The CDR3 extends over 15 amino acids. The CDR3 coding sequence is TGCGCCAGCAGCCCGGCTGGCGGGGGGTACAATGAGCAGTTCTTC. This translates into CASSPAGGGYNEQFF.

The chain combines TRBV2 with TRBJ2-5, with D perhaps TRBD2 (5 bases). V was cut by 4 bases and J by 2 bases, with 8 bases left in between. Germline V gene lookup returns CDR1 SNHLY and CDR2 FYNNEI. The CDR3 is 13 residues long. The CDR3 sequence: CASSVGGQETQYF. The CDR3 DNA reads as TGTGCCAGCAGTGTCGGCGGGCAAGAGACCCAGTACTTC. Looking up the rest from reference TRBV2 and TRBJ2-5 gives the full variable domain: EPEVTQTPSHQVTQMGQEVILRCVPISNHLYFYWYRQILGQKVEFLVSFYNNEISEKSEIFDDQFSVERPDGSNFTLKIRSTKLEDSAMYFCASSVGGQETQYFGPGTRLLVL.

The V and J genes are TRBV2 and TRBJ2-1; maybe TRBD2 (5 bases). CDR3 length: 12 residues. CDR1 SNHLY and CDR2 FYNNEI come from the germline V gene. The germline V and J ends were trimmed by 2 bases and 9 bases, with 8 bases remaining between them. This CDR3 is CASSESGLEQFF. The DNA of the CDR3 is TGTGCCAGCAGTGAATCAGGACTTGAGCAGTTCTTC.

The V and J genes are TRBV7-2 and TRBJ2-1; TRBD2 matches at 8 bases. Per germline, CDR1 SGHTA and CDR2 FQGNSA. CDR3 size: 17 residues. Germline trimming cut 0 bases from V and 5 bases from J; bases unmatched to any gene: 9. CDR3 amino acids: CASSLARGTSFNNEQFF. The CDR3 DNA is TGTGCCAGCAGCTTAGCGCGGGGGACTAGTTTTAACAATGAGCAGTTCTTC.

The rearrangement links TRBV13 to TRBJ2-3, with no clear D. CDR3 length equals 12 residues. V was pared by 7 bases and J by 4 bases, with 9 bases between. Germline V gene lookup returns CDR1 PRHDT and CDR2 FYEKMQ (reference sequence). In DNA form, the CDR3 reads TGTGCCAGCAAAGGCAGATCAGATACGCAGTATTTT. Translated, it gives CASKGRSDTQYF.

This chain connects TRBV11-1 to TRBJ2-7; the match to TRBD2 covers 7 bases. V was pared by 6 bases and J by 0 bases, with 8 bases of the junction left unmatched. The CDR3 extends over 15 amino acids. CDR1 is SGHAT, CDR2 FQDESV, per germline (reference sequence). The CDR3 region has the DNA TGTGCCAGCAGGGGGAGCGGGAAGAGCTCCTACGAGCAGTACTTC. It codes for CASRGSGKSSYEQYF.

This clonotype was counted once. The chain has TRBV10-1 and TRBJ2-1; TRBD2 is a possible D gene (6 bases). The length of the CDR3 is 12 residues. Trimming removed 5 bases from V and 11 bases from J, with 13 bases in between. Per the germline V gene, CDR1 is WNHNN and CDR2 is SYGVQD (reference sequence). The CDR3 region has the DNA TGCGCCAGCAGTTCTACTAGCCGTCAGCAGTTCTTC. This gives the protein CASSSTSRQQFF.